These 28 T cell receptor beta chains share one sample of origin, sequenced in a study of blood T cells in healthy people across ages. Alongside a J-beta primer mix, a sample-barcoded 5' primer served in a second PCR lasting roughly 7 to 12 cycles. TCRdb reanalysed the 5' RACE reads using MiXCR and keeps one entry per CDR3 protein. The sample has approximately 2,000,000 distinct CDR3 sequences, roughly 43% seen once. The sequencing sample was made of blood. These receptors were taken from a human donor in good health.

The V and J genes are TRBV14 and TRBJ2-7, with D perhaps being TRBD1 or TRBD2 (5 bases each). Trimming pared 3 bases from V and 3 bases from J, leaving 12 bases between. The CDR3 loop spans 14 amino acids. Germline assignment: CDR1 SGHDN and CDR2 FVKESK. CDR3 region: CASSHRRELYEQYF. The CDR3 region has the DNA TGTGCCAGCAGCCATCGCAGGGAGCTCTACGAGCAGTACTTC.

J is TRBJ1-1 and V is TRBV10-3; D is ambiguous. Trimming shortened V by 10 bases and J by 1 base, and 10 bases separated the two germline ends. Germline V gives CDR1 ENHRY, CDR2 SYGVKD. The CDR3 has 12 residues. This CDR3 is CATRTGNTEAFF. DNA for the CDR3: TGTGCCACCAGGACGGGGAACACTGAAGCTTTCTTT.

The rearrangement links TRBV5-1 to TRBJ1-5; no clear D. V was trimmed by 1 base and J by 2 bases, leaving 7 bases between them. The CDR3 is 14 amino acids. Germline V lookup: CDR1 SGHRS, CDR2 YFSETQ. CDR3 coding DNA: TGCGCCAGCAGCTTGCAGGCAGGCAATCAGCCCCAGCATTTT. Its protein product is CASSLQAGNQPQHF.

The chain links TRBV4-3 to TRBJ2-2; D is possibly TRBD1 or TRBD2 (5 bases each). V shed 6 bases and J shed 4 bases, with 24 bases lying between them. The CDR3 has 18 amino acids. Germline V CDR1 and CDR2: LGHNA, YSLEER. This CDR3 reads CASSPRIPGPSLTGELFF. CDR3 sequence (DNA): TGCGCCAGCAGTCCAAGGATTCCGGGACCTTCTCTCACCGGGGAGCTGTTTTTT.

The sample holds a few counts of this clonotype. The rearrangement uses TRBV5-5 and TRBJ1-1; D gene uncertain. The germline V and J ends were trimmed by 1 base and 4 bases, with 17 bases remaining between them. The germline V gene encodes CDR1 SGHKS and CDR2 YYEKEE (reference sequence). This CDR3 region has 16 residues. The CDR3 nucleotides read TGTGCCAGCAGCTTGAGAGGCCACTCTTGGGGCACTGAAGCTTTCTTT. This codes for CASSLRGHSWGTEAFF.

J is TRBJ2-5 and V is TRBV7-9; 7 bases fit TRBD2. Germline V gene sequence: CDR1 SEHNR, CDR2 FQNEAQ (reference sequence). Trimming removed 6 bases from V and 7 bases from J; junction bases left unmatched: 11. The CDR3 length is 14 residues. Here the CDR3 DNA reads TGTGCCAGCAGTAAGGCGGAGGGGAGGGGGACCCAGTACTTC. Amino acids: CASSKAEGRGTQYF.

V and J are TRBV12-3 or TRBV12-4 and TRBJ2-3, with 10 bases lining up with TRBD2. CDR3 size: 14 residues. The J segment lost 10 bases and the V segment lost 6 bases, leaving 10 bases of the junction unmatched. The DNA for the CDR3 is TGTGCCAGCAGCCCAGGACTAGCGGCGGATGCGCAGTATTTT. Protein: CASSPGLAADAQYF.

V gene TRBV13 combines with J gene TRBJ2-7, with a tentative D call TRBD1 (7 bases). CDR1 is PRHDT, CDR2 FYEKMQ, per germline (reference sequence). The CDR3 length is 14 residues. V was pared by 4 bases and J by 0 bases, with 10 bases between. The CDR3 region has the DNA TGTGCCAGCAGCTACAGGGGACTCTCCTACGAGCAGTACTTC. This codes for CASSYRGLSYEQYF. The whole variable domain, filled in from reference TRBV13 and TRBJ2-7, reads AAGVIQSPRHLIKEKRETATLKCYPIPRHDTVYWYQQGPGQDPQFLISFYEKMQSDKGSIPDRFSAQQFSDYHSELNMSSLELGDSALYFCASSYRGLSYEQYFGPGTRLTVT.

The chain uses TRBV4-1 and TRBJ1-4, with 9 nucleotides matching TRBD1. Germline values: CDR1 MGHRA, CDR2 YSYEKL. The CDR3 covers 15 residues. The trim removed 2 bases at V and 2 bases at J, leaving 0 bases unmatched. This CDR3 is CASSQTGGTNEKLFF. CDR3 nucleotides: TGCGCCAGCAGCCAAACAGGGGGCACTAATGAAAAACTGTTTTTT.

This rearrangement joins TRBV21-1 to TRBJ2-1. TRBV21-1 is a recognized pseudogene. The CDR3 contains 15 residues. The CDR3 DNA sequence: TGTGCCAGCAGCAAAGGAGCCGGCATTGACAATGAGCAGTTCTTC. This sequence encodes CASSKGAGIDNEQFF.

This clonotype has a count of ten or more. This CDR3 is CASTGNRETKNIQYF. The CDR3 region has the DNA TGTGCCAGCACTGGGAACAGGGAGACCAAAAACATTCAGTACTTC. The V call is TRBV12-3 or TRBV12-4, the J call TRBJ2-4, with a tentative D call TRBD1 (6 bases). V was clipped by 7 bases and J by 2 bases, with 15 bases between them. This CDR3 is 15 amino acids long.

V and J are TRBV6-5 and TRBJ1-2, with a tentative D call TRBD1 (5 bases). Germline assignment: CDR1 MNHEY and CDR2 SVGAGI. This CDR3 spans 15 amino acids. V was clipped by 0 bases and J by 6 bases, with 14 bases between them. CDR3 DNA: TGTGCCAGCAGTTACTCGATAGCAGGGAATGATGGCTACACCTTC. Encoded protein: CASSYSIAGNDGYTF.

The chain has TRBV20-1 and TRBJ1-1; D gene unclear. This CDR3 spans 10 amino acids. Germline V gene lookup returns CDR1 DFQATT and CDR2 SNEGSKA (reference sequence). The ends were cut back, 5 bases at V and 6 bases at J, with 7 bases in the middle. The CDR3 DNA follows: TGCAGTGCTTTGCGGGCTGAAGCTTTCTTT. It encodes CSALRAEAFF.

As regards this clonotype: A much larger clone lies a single base off, so this may be a read error. V and J are TRBV13 and TRBJ2-7; TRBD2 matches 9 bases. Germline V gene sequence: CDR1 PRHDT, CDR2 FYEKMQ (reference sequence). With 7 bases clipped from V and 7 bases from J, the junction kept 11 bases outside the gene matches. This CDR3 comprises 14 residues. The CDR3 DNA reads as TGTGCCAGCATGGCGGGGGGGCAGGTGGGTGAGCAGTACTTC. Its translation: CASMAGGQVGEQYF.

This clonotype showed up just a few times. This may be a read error: a much more frequent sequence differs by one nucleotide. This sequence joins TRBV5-8 and TRBJ1-2; D is perhaps TRBD1 (5 bases). CDR3 length: 14 residues. CDR1 is SGHTS and CDR2 is YDEGEE in the germline V gene. The DNA for the CDR3 is TGTGCCAGCGGCTTGGGACCAGCTAACTATGGCTACACCTTC. It translates to CASGLGPANYGYTF.

This clonotype was detected only a few times. The V call is TRBV11-3, the J call TRBJ1-2; TRBD1 might be the D (6 bases). Per the germline V gene, CDR1 is SGHNT and CDR2 is YENEEA. This CDR3 region has 16 residues. The ends were cut back, 5 bases at V and 5 bases at J, with 21 bases in the middle. For the CDR3, the DNA is TGTGCCAGCAGCCTCAGGCCAGGGGACTGTAGATATGGCTACACCTTC. Protein: CASSLRPGDCRYGYTF.

The rearrangement uses TRBV20-1 and TRBJ1-2; 8 nucleotides line up with TRBD1. CDR3 length: 16 amino acids. J gave up 6 bases and V 1 base, and 13 bases lay outside the gene matches. CDR1 and CDR2 from the germline V gene are DFQATT and SNEGSKA (reference sequence). CDR3 protein: CSARAINTGGWDGYTF. DNA of the CDR3: TGCAGTGCTAGAGCGATCAATACAGGGGGATGGGATGGCTACACCTTC.

A remark on this clonotype: A much larger clone sits a single nucleotide away, making a read error possible. This chain joins TRBV10-3 and TRBJ1-1; D gene unclear. V was pared by 8 bases and J by 4 bases, with 14 bases between. Germline CDR1 reads ENHRY; CDR2 reads SYGVKD. The CDR3 spans 13 residues. The CDR3 nucleotides are TGTGCCATCGCCAGCACAGAGGGCACTGAAGCTTTCTTT. Translating it yields CAIASTEGTEAFF.

This clonotype was counted only a few times. The V call is TRBV20-1, the J call TRBJ2-1; weak D call: TRBD1 (5 bases). The germline V and J ends were trimmed by 0 bases and 7 bases, with 13 bases remaining between them. Germline-derived CDR1 and CDR2 are DFQATT and SNEGSKA (reference sequence). The CDR3 consists of 14 residues. CDR3 sequence (DNA): TGCAGTGCTAGAGATCCGGGCAGGGCTAATGAGCAGTTCTTC. This encodes CSARDPGRANEQFF.

There are a few counts of this clonotype. The chain couples TRBV5-1 to TRBJ1-3; D not certain. In germline, CDR1 is SGHRS, CDR2 YFSETQ. V was shortened by 2 bases and J by 0 bases, with 12 bases between the two germline ends. CDR3 length equals 16 residues. The CDR3 is CASSFGLMSSGNTIYF. CDR3 nucleotides: TGCGCCAGCAGCTTTGGACTGATGAGCTCTGGAAACACCATATATTTT. The full variable domain, in which reference TRBV5-1 and TRBJ1-3 provide the parts outside the CDR3, is KAGVTQTPRYLIKTRGQQVTLSCSPISGHRSVSWYQQTPGQGLQFLFEYFSETQRNKGNFPGRFSGRQFSNSRSEMNVSTLELGDSALYLCASSFGLMSSGNTIYFGEGSWLTVV.

The chain couples TRBV29-1 to TRBJ1-2; D is possibly TRBD1 (5 bases). V lost 3 bases and J 7 bases, leaving 21 bases between the germline ends. Germline-derived CDR1 and CDR2 are SQVTM and ANQGSEA. The CDR3 length is 15 residues. The CDR3: CSVDGGGPTGSGYTF. Here the CDR3 DNA reads TGCAGCGTTGATGGCGGGGGACCGACTGGAAGTGGCTACACCTTC.

In the case of this clonotype: Relative to the germline gene, one junction end is altered; a read error may explain this. The chain carries TRBV6-5 and TRBJ2-5, with D perhaps TRBD1 or TRBD2 (5 bases each). CDR1 and CDR2 (germline): MNHEY, SVGAGI. This CDR3 comprises 14 residues. The CDR3 loop reads CASGPRWDQGTQYF. The CDR3 DNA sequence: TGTGCCAGCGGGCCTAGATGGGACCAAGGGACCCAGTACTTC.

The chain is built from TRBV7-2 and TRBJ1-6, with D uncertain. Trimming took 8 bases from V and 9 from J, leaving 26 bases between them. Germline V CDR1 and CDR2: SGHTA, FQGNSA. The CDR3 has 17 amino acids. The CDR3 here is CASSPRSGFQEASPLHF. The CDR3 nucleotides read TGTGCCAGCTCGCCAAGATCGGGCTTCCAGGAGGCTTCACCCCTCCACTTT. The complete variable domain, with remaining parts taken from reference TRBV7-2 and TRBJ1-6, reads GAGVSQSPSNKVTEKGKDVELRCDPISGHTALYWYRQSLGQGLEFLIYFQGNSAPDKSGLPSDRFSAERTGGSVSTLTIQRTQQEDSAVYLCASSPRSGFQEASPLHFGNGTRLTVT.

This clonotype occurred many times. The chain links TRBV20-1 to TRBJ2-7; TRBD1 aligns across 7 bases. CDR3 size: 12 residues. Germline V gene lookup returns CDR1 DFQATT and CDR2 SNEGSKA (reference sequence). The trim removed 5 bases at V and 0 bases at J, leaving 1 base unmatched. CDR3 sequence (DNA): TGCAGTGCTTCAGGGGGCTCCTACGAGCAGTACTTC. Translating gives CSASGGSYEQYF.

The chain uses TRBV20-1 and TRBJ2-5, with TRBD2 identical over 12 bases. With 5 bases clipped from V and 6 bases from J, the junction kept 7 bases outside the gene matches. The CDR3 spans 14 residues. Germline V gives CDR1 DFQATT, CDR2 SNEGSKA (reference sequence). CDR3 nucleotides: TGCAGTGCTCCTAGCGGGGGGGGTCGTAAGACCCAGTACTTC. As protein: CSAPSGGGRKTQYF.

Notes on this clonotype: This may be a read error, as it is one base from a much larger clone. The chain employs TRBV27 and TRBJ2-4; TRBD2 agrees at 13 bases. The CDR3 has 17 amino acids. V lost 10 bases, J lost 13 bases, and 22 bases stayed unmatched. CDR1 is MNHEY, CDR2 SMNVEV, per germline (reference sequence). CDR3 sequence: CANTRTSGGPVRGEQYF. CDR3 bases: TGTGCCAACACCCGGACTAGCGGGGGCCCCGTACGAGGGGAGCAGTACTTC.

This clonotype was observed a handful of times. The V gene is TRBV7-2, the J gene TRBJ1-1; D unclear. V lost 0 bases and J lost 8, with 7 bases in between. Germline V gene data show CDR1 as SGHTA and CDR2 as FQGNSA. CDR3 length: 12 residues. The CDR3 sequence is CASSLAVGEAFF. The CDR3 DNA sequence: TGTGCCAGCAGCTTAGCTGTTGGAGAAGCTTTCTTT.

This rearrangement joins TRBV27 to TRBJ1-2; 7 bases line up with TRBD1. The CDR3 runs 16 residues. J lost 4 bases, V lost 1 base, and 9 bases had no gene match. Germline V lookup: CDR1 MNHEY, CDR2 SMNVEV (reference sequence). Here the CDR3 DNA reads TGTGCCAGCAGTTTATTCTTCCCGACAGGGTCCTATGGCTACACCTTC. Amino acid sequence: CASSLFFPTGSYGYTF.